This T cell receptor (beta chain) was found in a study of cytomegalovirus exposure and HLA in healthy donors. Across the whole study: Within the Caucasian-associated ancestry cluster were roughly 81% of the 350 to 400 genotyped donors. Overall study results and limits: A reported reduction in N-insertions relative to the roughly 700-donor mean was seen in an Asian-associated ancestry cluster in a later analysis.

As for this clone: Its target is not known.

Primers included in the PCR were 60 Vbeta and 13 Jbeta primers. Profiling relied on immunoSEQ multiplex PCR, and the TCRdb table lists in-frame clones only, not all of them. The data show some 160,000 clones, just under 70% seen once. Sequenced input: PBMCs. The source of this sequence is a man between 60 and 70 years old in good health and CMV-seronegative.

The CDR3: CASSITSREVEKLFF. CDR3 coding DNA: TGTGCCAGCAGTATAACAAGTAGGGAGGTCGAAAAACTGTTTTTT. The chain combines TRBV21-1 with TRBJ1-4. TRBV21-1 is flagged as a pseudogene. The CDR3 runs 15 residues.